This T cell receptor (beta chain) stems from a study of vaccination effects on CD4 cells after COVID-19. Expansion of antigen-specific CD4+ T cells with viral peptide pools was carried out by the ViraFEST assay before sequencing. With 9 to 11 days of culture completed, CD4+ T cells were isolated. Vaccine recipients, nucleocapsid antibody negative, had no prior SARS-CoV-2 infection. Over 1.5 million PBMC per well were cultured with 7.5 to 10 IU/ml IL-2 and roughly 11 ug/ml peptides. Half the medium was swapped for IL-2 medium on days 3 and 7. Clones were read by immunoSEQ multiplex PCR, and TCRdb kept only the in-frame ones, dropping some. This sample yields fewer than 40,000 clones, of which 55% to 75% are seen a single time; 25% to 30% belongs to the top ten. Findings of the study overall: After vaccination of healthy people, only 1 of 255 vaccine-induced clones cross-reacted with common cold coronaviruses.

Of note for this clone: Its antigen remains unidentified.

The CDR3 consists of 16 residues. The junction had 6 bases not matched to a gene; V was cut back by 1 base and J by 4 bases. Germline assignment: CDR1 LNHDA and CDR2 SQIVND (reference sequence). The TCR comes from a human donor who received a COVID-19 vaccine. The source was CD4+ T cells from PBMCs cultured with HCoV-229E spike peptides, collected before COVID-19 vaccination. The chain combines TRBV19 with TRBJ2-5, with TRBD2 matching 10 bases. The CDR3: CASSIVSGRAPETQYF. CDR3 DNA sequence: TGTGCCAGTAGTATAGTGAGCGGGAGGGCCCCAGAGACCCAGTACTTC.